The present entry profiles one TCR beta chain with its context. CDR1 and CDR2 from the germline V gene are SGHTS and YDEGEE. The CDR3 is made up of 15 amino acids. J was trimmed by 4 bases and V by 4 bases; bases with no gene match: 8. Sequencing used immunoSEQ multiplex PCR; TCRdb keeps in-frame clones, though not all of them. The sample includes about 120,000 clones, more than 80% of them seen just once. The sample originates from a study of blood T cell repertoires in COVID-19. About the research overall: Sample material is recorded as cDNA or gDNA derived from T cells, B-cell-depleted T cells, or PBMCs.

The chain carries TRBV5-8 and TRBJ1-5; 7 nucleotides agree with TRBD1. The specimen sequenced was peripheral blood. This clonotype originated in a woman aged 60 to 75 with COVID-19, enrolled during active disease. The CDR3 nucleotides read TGTGCCAGCAGCCCTTCCCAGGGGGAGAATCAGCCCCAGCATTTT. Translated: CASSPSQGENQPQHF.